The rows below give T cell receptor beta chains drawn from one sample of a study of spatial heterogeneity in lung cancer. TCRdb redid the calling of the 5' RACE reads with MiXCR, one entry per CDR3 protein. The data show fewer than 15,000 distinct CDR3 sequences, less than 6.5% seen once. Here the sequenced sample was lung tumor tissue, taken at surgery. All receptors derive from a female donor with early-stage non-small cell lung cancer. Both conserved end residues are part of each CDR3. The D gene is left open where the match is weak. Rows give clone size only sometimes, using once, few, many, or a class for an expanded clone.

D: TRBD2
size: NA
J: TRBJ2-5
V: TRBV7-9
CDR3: CASSLVPLAGAGKTQYF
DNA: TGTGCCAGCAGCTTAGTCCCTCTAGCGGGAGCCGGAAAGACCCAGTACTTC

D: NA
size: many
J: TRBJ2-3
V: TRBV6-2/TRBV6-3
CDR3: CASSYNRHLFQVRSTDTQYF
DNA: TGTGCCAGCAGTTACAACAGACATCTTTTCCAGGTCCGTAGCACAGATACGCAGTATTTT

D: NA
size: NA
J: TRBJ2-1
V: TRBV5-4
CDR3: CASSPDGISYNEQFF
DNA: TGTGCCAGCAGCCCGGACGGAATCTCCTACAATGAGCAGTTCTTC

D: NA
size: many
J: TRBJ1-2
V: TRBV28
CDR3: CASSFPQWGRVYGYTF
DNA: TGTGCCAGCAGTTTTCCTCAATGGGGACGGGTCTATGGCTACACCTTC

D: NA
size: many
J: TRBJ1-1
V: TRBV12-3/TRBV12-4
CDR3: CASGRGERGSGAFF
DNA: TGTGCCAGCGGGAGAGGGGAGAGGGGGTCAGGAGCTTTCTTT

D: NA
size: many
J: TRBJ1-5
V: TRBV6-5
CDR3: CASMDGGTHSNQPQHF
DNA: TGTGCCAGTATGGACGGAGGGACACATAGCAATCAGCCCCAGCATTTT

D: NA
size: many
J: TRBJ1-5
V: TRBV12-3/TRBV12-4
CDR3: CASSSRASQPQHF
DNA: TGTGCCAGCAGTTCCAGGGCCTCTCAGCCCCAGCATTTT

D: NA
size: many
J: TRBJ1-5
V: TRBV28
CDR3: CASEAGRAQHF
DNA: TGTGCCAGCGAGGCAGGGCGGGCCCAGCATTTT

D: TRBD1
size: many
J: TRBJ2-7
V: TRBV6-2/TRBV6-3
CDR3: CASSSPGQASYEQYF
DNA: TGTGCCAGCAGTTCTCCGGGACAGGCCTCCTACGAGCAGTACTTC

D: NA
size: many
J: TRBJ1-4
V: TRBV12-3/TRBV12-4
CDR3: CASSFWGISGKLFF
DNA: TGTGCCAGCAGTTTCTGGGGTATTTCGGGAAAACTGTTTTTT

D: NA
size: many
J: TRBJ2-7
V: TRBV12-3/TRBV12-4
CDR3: CASRPTGPPYEQYF
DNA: TGTGCCAGCAGGCCGACAGGTCCTCCTTACGAGCAGTACTTC

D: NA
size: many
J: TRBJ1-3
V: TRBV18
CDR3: CASSYRLQRGNTIYF
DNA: TGTGCCAGCTCATACCGTTTGCAGCGGGGAAACACCATATATTTT

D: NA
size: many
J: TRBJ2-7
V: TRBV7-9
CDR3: CASSLVTAAYEQYF
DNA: TGTGCCAGCAGCTTAGTTACAGCAGCCTACGAGCAGTACTTC

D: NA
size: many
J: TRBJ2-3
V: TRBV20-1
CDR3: CSARQVADTQYF
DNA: TGCAGTGCTAGGCAGGTGGCAGATACGCAGTATTTT

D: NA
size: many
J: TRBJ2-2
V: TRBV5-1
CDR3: CASSSERRVNTGELFF
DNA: TGCGCCAGCAGCTCCGAGAGGCGGGTGAACACCGGGGAGCTGTTTTTT

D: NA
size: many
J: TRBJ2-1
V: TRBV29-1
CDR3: CSVEAGVYPNEQFF
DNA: TGCAGCGTTGAAGCGGGGGTCTACCCCAATGAGCAGTTCTTC

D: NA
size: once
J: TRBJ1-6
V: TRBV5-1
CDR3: CASSLWTENSPLHF
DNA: TGCGCCAGCAGCTTGTGGACCGAGAATTCACCCCTCCACTTT

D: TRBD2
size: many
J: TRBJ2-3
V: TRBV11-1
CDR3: CASSLQPPERGRTDTQYF
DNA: TGTGCCAGCAGCTTACAACCCCCCGAGCGGGGTCGCACAGATACGCAGTATTTT

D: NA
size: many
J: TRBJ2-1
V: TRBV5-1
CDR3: CASSSGETYNEQFF
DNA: TGCGCCAGCAGCTCGGGGGAGACATACAATGAGCAGTTCTTC

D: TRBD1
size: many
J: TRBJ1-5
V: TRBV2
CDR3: CASREGQGNQPQHF
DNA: TGTGCCAGCAGAGAGGGACAGGGGAATCAGCCCCAGCATTTT

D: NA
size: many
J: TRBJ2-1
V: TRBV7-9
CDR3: CASRPLRFSGNEQFF
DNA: TGTGCCAGCAGACCCCTCCGGTTTTCAGGGAATGAGCAGTTCTTC

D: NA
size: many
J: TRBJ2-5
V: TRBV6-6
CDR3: CASSYMGRRETQYF
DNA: TGTGCCAGCAGTTACATGGGACGGAGGGAGACCCAGTACTTC

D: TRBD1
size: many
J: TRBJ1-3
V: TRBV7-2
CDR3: CASSSGGTGRNTIYF
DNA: TGTGCCAGCAGCTCGGGCGGGACAGGGCGGAACACCATATATTTT

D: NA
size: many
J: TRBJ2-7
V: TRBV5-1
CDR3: CASSSGRTGNFYF
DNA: TGCGCCAGCAGCTCCGGGAGGACAGGGAACTTCTACTTC

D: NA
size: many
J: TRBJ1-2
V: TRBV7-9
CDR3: CASSLAGIYGYTF
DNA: TGTGCCAGCAGCTTGGCGGGAATCTATGGCTACACCTTC

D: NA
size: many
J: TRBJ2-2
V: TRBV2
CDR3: CASRPSRVAGELFF
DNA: TGTGCCAGCAGACCTTCTAGAGTTGCCGGGGAGCTGTTTTTT

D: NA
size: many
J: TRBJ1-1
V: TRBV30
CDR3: CASIRFNTEAFF
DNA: TGTGCCAGTATCAGGTTCAACACTGAAGCTTTCTTT

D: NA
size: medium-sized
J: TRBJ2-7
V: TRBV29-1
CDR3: CSVRARGSYEQYF
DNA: NA

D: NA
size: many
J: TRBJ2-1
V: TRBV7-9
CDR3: CASSFSTSHNEQFF
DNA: TGTGCCAGCAGCTTTTCCACTAGCCACAATGAGCAGTTCTTC

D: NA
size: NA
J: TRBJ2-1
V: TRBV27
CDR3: CASSLVTGPHEQFF
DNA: TGTGCCAGCAGTCTCGTAACAGGTCCCCATGAGCAGTTCTTC

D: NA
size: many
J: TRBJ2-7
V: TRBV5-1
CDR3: CASSYSGNYEQYF
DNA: TGCGCCAGCAGCTATTCGGGAAACTACGAGCAGTACTTC

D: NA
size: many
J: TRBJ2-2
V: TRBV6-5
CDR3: CASRVGPMTGELFF
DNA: TGTGCCAGCAGGGTCGGACCAATGACCGGGGAGCTGTTTTTT

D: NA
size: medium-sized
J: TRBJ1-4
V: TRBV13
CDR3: CASSLGGEDEKLFF
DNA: TGTGCCAGCAGCTTAGGGGGCGAGGATGAAAAACTGTTTTTT